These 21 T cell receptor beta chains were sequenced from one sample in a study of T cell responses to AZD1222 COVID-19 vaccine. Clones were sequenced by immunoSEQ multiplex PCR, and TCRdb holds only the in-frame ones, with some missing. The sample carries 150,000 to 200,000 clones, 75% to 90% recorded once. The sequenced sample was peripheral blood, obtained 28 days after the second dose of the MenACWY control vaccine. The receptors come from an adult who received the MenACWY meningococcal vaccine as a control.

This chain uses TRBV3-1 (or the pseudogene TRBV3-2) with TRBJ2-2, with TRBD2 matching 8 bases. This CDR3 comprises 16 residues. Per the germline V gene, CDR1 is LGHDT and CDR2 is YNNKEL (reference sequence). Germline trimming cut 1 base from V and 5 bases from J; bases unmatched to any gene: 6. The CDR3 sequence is CASSQGAGARTGELFF. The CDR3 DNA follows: TGTGCCAGCAGCCAAGGAGCGGGAGCGAGGACCGGGGAGCTGTTTTTT.

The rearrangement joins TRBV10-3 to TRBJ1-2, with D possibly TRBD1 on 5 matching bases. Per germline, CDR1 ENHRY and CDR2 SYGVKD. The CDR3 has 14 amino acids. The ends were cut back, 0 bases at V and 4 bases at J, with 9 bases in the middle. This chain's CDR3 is CAISESQGSYGYTF. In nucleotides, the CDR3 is TGTGCCATCAGTGAGTCTCAGGGAAGCTATGGCTACACCTTC.

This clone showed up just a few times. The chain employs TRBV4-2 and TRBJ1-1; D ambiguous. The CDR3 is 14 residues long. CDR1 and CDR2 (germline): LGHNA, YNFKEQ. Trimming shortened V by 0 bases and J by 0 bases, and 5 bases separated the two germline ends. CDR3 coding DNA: TGTGCCAGCAGCCAAGAGCGGATGAACACTGAAGCTTTCTTT. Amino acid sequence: CASSQERMNTEAFF.

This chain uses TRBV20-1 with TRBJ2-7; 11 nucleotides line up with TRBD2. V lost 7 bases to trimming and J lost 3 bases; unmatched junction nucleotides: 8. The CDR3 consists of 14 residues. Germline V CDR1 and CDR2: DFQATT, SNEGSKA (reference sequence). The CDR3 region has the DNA TGCAGTGTTAGTAGCGGGGGGGGCAACTACGAGCAGTACTTC. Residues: CSVSSGGGNYEQYF.

Here the CDR3 reads CASSPTGTGSTDTQYF. The CDR3 nucleotides are TGTGCCAGCAGTCCTACCGGGACAGGGAGCACAGATACGCAGTATTTT. The chain recombines TRBV28 with TRBJ2-3; 9 bases match TRBD1. This CDR3 has 16 amino acids. The germline V gene encodes CDR1 MDHEN and CDR2 SYDVKM. Unmatched junction bases numbered 6, after V lost 5 bases and J lost 0 bases.

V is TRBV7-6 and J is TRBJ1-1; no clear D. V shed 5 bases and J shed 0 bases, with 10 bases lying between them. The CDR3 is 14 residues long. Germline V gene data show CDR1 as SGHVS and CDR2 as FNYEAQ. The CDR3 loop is CASSRSRMNTEAFF. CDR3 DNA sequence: TGTGCCAGCAGCCGTTCGCGGATGAACACTGAAGCTTTCTTT.

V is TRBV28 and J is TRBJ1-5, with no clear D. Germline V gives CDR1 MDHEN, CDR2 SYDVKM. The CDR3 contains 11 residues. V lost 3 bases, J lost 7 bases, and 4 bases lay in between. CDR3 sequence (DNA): TGTGCCAGCAGTTTGCGGCAGCCCCAGCATTTT. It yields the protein CASSLRQPQHF. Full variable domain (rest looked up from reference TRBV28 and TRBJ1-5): DVKVTQSSRYLVKRTGEKVFLECVQDMDHENMFWYRQDPGLGLRLIYFSYDVKMKEKGDIPEGYSVSREKKERFSLILESASTNQTSMYLCASSLRQPQHFGDGTRLSIL.

CDR3 coding DNA: TGTGCCTGGAGTGAGTTGATGACAGGGAAGTATGGCTACACCTTC. Its protein product is CAWSELMTGKYGYTF. The chain couples TRBV30 to TRBJ1-2; 7 bases line up with TRBD1. Germline CDR1 reads GTSNPN; CDR2 reads SVGIG (reference sequence). J lost 5 bases, V lost 1 base, and 10 bases had no gene match. This CDR3 is built from 15 residues. Looking up the rest from reference TRBV30 and TRBJ1-2 gives the full variable domain: SQTIHQWPATLVQPVGSPLSLECTVEGTSNPNLYWYRQAAGRGLQLLFYSVGIGQISSEVPQNLSASRPQDRQFILSSKKLLLSDSGFYLCAWSELMTGKYGYTFGSGTRLTVV.

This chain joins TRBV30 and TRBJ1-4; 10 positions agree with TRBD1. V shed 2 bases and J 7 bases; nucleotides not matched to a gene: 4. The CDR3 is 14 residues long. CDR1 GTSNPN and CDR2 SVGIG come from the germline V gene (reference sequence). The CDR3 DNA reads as TGTGCCTGGAGTCCGGGACAGGGGTCTGAAAAACTGTTTTTT. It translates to CAWSPGQGSEKLFF.

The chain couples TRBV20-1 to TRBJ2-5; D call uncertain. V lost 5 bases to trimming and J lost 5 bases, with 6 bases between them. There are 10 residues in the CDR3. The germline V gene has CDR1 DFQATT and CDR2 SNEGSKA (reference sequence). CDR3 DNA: TGCAGTGCTCTGCCGGAGACCCAGTACTTC. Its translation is CSALPETQYF.

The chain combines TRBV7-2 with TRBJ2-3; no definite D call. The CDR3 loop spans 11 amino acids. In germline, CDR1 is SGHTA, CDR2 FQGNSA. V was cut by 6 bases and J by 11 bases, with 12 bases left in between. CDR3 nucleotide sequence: TGTGCCAGCAGTTACTCTCCTGGGCAGTATTTT. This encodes CASSYSPGQYF.

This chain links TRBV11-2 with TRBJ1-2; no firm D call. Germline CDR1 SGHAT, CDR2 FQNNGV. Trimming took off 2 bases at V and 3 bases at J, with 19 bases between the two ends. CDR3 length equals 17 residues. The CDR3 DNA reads TGTGCCAGCAGCTTATTCATGGCGAGGGAACGGGACTATGGCTACACCTTC. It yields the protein CASSLFMARERDYGYTF.

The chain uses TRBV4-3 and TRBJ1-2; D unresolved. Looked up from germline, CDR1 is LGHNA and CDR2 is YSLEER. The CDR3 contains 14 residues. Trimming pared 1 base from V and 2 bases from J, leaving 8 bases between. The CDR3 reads CASSQAGTNYGYTF. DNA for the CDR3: TGCGCCAGCAGCCAAGCGGGAACCAACTATGGCTACACCTTC.

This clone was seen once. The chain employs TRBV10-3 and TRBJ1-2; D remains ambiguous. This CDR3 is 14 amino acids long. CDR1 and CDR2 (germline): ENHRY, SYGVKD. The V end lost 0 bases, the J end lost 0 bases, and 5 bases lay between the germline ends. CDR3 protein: CAISESGPNYGYTF. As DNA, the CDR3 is TGTGCCATCAGTGAGTCTGGGCCTAACTATGGCTACACCTTC.

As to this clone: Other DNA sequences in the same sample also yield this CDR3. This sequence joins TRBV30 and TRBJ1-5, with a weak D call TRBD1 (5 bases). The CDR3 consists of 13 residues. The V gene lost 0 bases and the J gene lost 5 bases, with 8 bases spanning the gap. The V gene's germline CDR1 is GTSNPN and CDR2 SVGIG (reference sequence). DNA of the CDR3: TGTGCCTGGAGTGTAAGGGGAGATCAGCCCCAGCATTTT. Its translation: CAWSVRGDQPQHF.

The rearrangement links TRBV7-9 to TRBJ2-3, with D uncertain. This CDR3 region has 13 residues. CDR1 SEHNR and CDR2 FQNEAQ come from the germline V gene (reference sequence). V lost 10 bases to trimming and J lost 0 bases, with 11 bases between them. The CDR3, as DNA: TGTGCCACCCAATATGCTAGCACAGATACGCAGTATTTT. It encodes CATQYASTDTQYF.

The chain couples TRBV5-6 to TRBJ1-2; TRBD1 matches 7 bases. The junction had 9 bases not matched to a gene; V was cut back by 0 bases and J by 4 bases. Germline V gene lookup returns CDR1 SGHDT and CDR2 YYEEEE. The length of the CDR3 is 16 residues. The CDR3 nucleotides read TGTGCCAGCAGCTTGGCCGAGACAGGGTTTTCCTATGGCTACACCTTC. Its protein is CASSLAETGFSYGYTF.

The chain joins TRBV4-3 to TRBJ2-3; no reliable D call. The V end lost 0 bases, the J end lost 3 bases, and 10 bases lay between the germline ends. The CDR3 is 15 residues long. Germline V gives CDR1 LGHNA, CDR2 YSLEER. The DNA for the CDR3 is TGCGCCAGCAGCCAAGATATCGGCAAGACAGATACGCAGTATTTT. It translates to CASSQDIGKTDTQYF.

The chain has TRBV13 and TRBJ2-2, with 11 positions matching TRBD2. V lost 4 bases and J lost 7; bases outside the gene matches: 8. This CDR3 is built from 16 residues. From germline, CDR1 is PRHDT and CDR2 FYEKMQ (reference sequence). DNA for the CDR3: TGTGCCAGCAGCTCGAGACTAGCGGGGACGATCGGGGAGCTGTTTTTT. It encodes CASSSRLAGTIGELFF.

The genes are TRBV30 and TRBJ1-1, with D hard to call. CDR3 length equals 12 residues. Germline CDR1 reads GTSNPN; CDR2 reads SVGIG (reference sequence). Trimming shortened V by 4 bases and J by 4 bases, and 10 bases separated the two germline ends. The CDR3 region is CAWNAIFTEAFF. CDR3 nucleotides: TGTGCCTGGAATGCGATCTTCACTGAAGCTTTCTTT. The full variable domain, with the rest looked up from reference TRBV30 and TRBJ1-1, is SQTIHQWPATLVQPVGSPLSLECTVEGTSNPNLYWYRQAAGRGLQLLFYSVGIGQISSEVPQNLSASRPQDRQFILSSKKLLLSDSGFYLCAWNAIFTEAFFGQGTRLTVV.

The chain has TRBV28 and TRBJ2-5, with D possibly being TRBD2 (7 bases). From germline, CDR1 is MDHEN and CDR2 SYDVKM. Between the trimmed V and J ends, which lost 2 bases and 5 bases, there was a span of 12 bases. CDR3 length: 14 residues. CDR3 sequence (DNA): TGTGCCAGCAGTTTAGGCGGGGGCGTTGAGACCCAGTACTTC. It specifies CASSLGGGVETQYF.